The 10 T cell receptor beta chains given below trace back to one sample, sequenced in a study of CD8 T cells in ankylosing spondylitis. Via MiXCR, TCRdb re-called the 5' RACE reads, giving one row per CDR3 protein. The sample lists over 25,000 distinct CDR3 sequences, 12% to 15% occurring once. The source material was blood. The receptors stem from a male donor with ankylosing spondylitis or in good health (not recorded which).

The sample holds a few counts of this clonotype. The chain combines TRBV27 with TRBJ2-2, with 7 bases that match TRBD1. This CDR3 region has 16 residues. The germline V gene has CDR1 MNHEY and CDR2 SMNVEV (reference sequence). The J segment lost 0 bases and the V segment lost 6 bases, leaving 7 bases of the junction unmatched. The CDR3 is CASSALTGANTGELFF. The CDR3 DNA reads TGTGCCAGCAGCGCCCTTACAGGGGCGAACACCGGGGAGCTGTTTTTT.

This clonotype was recorded a few times. In nucleotides, the CDR3 is TGCGCCAGCAGCTTAAGGCCAGACAGCACAGATACGCAGTATTTT. Translated, it gives CASSLRPDSTDTQYF. The rearrangement links TRBV5-1 to TRBJ2-3, with unresolved D. Germline V gene sequence: CDR1 SGHRS, CDR2 YFSETQ. The CDR3 is 15 amino acids. Trimming took 2 bases from V and 0 from J, leaving 10 bases between them. The full variable domain, completed using reference TRBV5-1 and TRBJ2-3, is KAGVTQTPRYLIKTRGQQVTLSCSPISGHRSVSWYQQTPGQGLQFLFEYFSETQRNKGNFPGRFSGRQFSNSRSEMNVSTLELGDSALYLCASSLRPDSTDTQYFGPGTRLTVL.

This clonotype was found many times. V and J are TRBV5-5 and TRBJ2-2, with D unresolved. V was clipped by 1 base and J by 3 bases, with 7 bases between them. This CDR3 comprises 14 residues. Germline V gives CDR1 SGHKS, CDR2 YYEKEE (reference sequence). CDR3 sequence: CASSLRRYTGELFF. CDR3 in DNA: TGTGCCAGCAGCTTGAGACGGTACACCGGGGAGCTGTTTTTT.

Only a few counts were recorded for this clonotype. The rearrangement uses TRBV20-1 and TRBJ1-1, with a tentative D call TRBD1 (5 bases). Trimming shortened V by 6 bases and J by 1 base, and 12 bases separated the two germline ends. Germline CDR1 is DFQATT and CDR2 is SNEGSKA (reference sequence). The CDR3 has 13 residues. Written as DNA, the CDR3 is TGCAGTGCACCCCGGCAGGGGAACACTGAAGCTTTCTTT. Its protein product is CSAPRQGNTEAFF.

This clonotype showed up just a few times. The rearrangement uses TRBV28 and TRBJ1-1; D is perhaps TRBD1 (5 bases). The CDR3 is 14 amino acids. V shed 6 bases and J shed 1 base, with 12 bases lying between them. Germline V gives CDR1 MDHEN, CDR2 SYDVKM. The CDR3 bases are TGTGCCAGCAGACACGGGGGAAGGAACACTGAAGCTTTCTTT. Translation: CASRHGGRNTEAFF.

This clonotype showed up just once. The rearrangement uses TRBV29-1 and TRBJ1-1; possible D gene TRBD1, 5 bases. Per the germline V gene, CDR1 is SQVTM and CDR2 is ANQGSEA. The CDR3 is made up of 12 amino acids. The V gene lost 4 bases and the J gene lost 11 bases, with 17 bases spanning the gap. The CDR3 here is CSVAGVSIGAFF. In DNA, the CDR3 is TGCAGCGTTGCGGGGGTCTCTATAGGCGCTTTCTTT.

This clonotype was counted only a few times. CDR3 bases: TGTGCCAGCCGTCAACGCGGGCAAACCTACGAGCAGTACGTC. This encodes CASRQRGQTYEQYV. The chain employs TRBV27 and TRBJ2-7; maybe TRBD2 (5 bases). In germline, CDR1 is MNHEY, CDR2 SMNVEV (reference sequence). The CDR3 extends over 14 amino acids. V lost 8 bases and J 2 bases, leaving 16 bases between the germline ends.

The chain combines TRBV20-1 with TRBJ1-1; 7 nucleotides line up with TRBD1. Germline lookup yields CDR1 DFQATT and CDR2 SNEGSKA (reference sequence). V lost 6 bases and J lost 7; bases outside the gene matches: 8. The length of the CDR3 is 12 residues. The CDR3 loop is CSASRQGDEAFF. The CDR3 coding sequence is TGCAGTGCCTCCCGACAGGGAGATGAAGCTTTCTTT.

The V call is TRBV7-9, the J call TRBJ2-3, with 8 bases aligning to TRBD2. CDR3 length: 14 amino acids. Germline V lookup: CDR1 SEHNR, CDR2 FQNEAQ (reference sequence). Losses at the gene ends were 6 bases for V and 4 bases for J; bases not matched to a gene: 6. CDR3 nucleotides: TGTGCCAGCAGTCGCGGGGGGTTGGCAGATACGCAGTATTTT. Amino acid sequence: CASSRGGLADTQYF.

This clonotype was seen only a few times. V and J are TRBV12-3 or TRBV12-4 and TRBJ1-2; D is possibly TRBD1 (6 bases). The length of the CDR3 is 15 residues. Trimming cost V 7 bases and J 2 bases, with 17 bases left between them. The CDR3: CASIPTGRGNYGYTF. CDR3 DNA sequence: TGTGCCAGCATTCCCACTGGGAGGGGGAACTATGGCTACACCTTC.